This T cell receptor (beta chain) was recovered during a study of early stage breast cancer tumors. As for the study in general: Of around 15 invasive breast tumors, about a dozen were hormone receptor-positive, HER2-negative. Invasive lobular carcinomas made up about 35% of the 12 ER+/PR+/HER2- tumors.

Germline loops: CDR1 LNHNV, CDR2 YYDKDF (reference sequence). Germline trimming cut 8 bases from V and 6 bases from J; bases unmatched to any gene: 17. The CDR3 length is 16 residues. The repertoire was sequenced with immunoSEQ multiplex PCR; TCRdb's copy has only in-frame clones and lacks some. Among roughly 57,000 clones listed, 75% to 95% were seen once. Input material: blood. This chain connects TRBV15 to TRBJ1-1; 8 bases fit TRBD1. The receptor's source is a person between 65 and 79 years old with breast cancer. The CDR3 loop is CATARPVRQGWAEAFF. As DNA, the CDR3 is TGTGCCACCGCTCGACCTGTGCGACAGGGGTGGGCTGAAGCTTTCTTT. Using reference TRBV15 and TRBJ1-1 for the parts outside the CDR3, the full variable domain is DAMVIQNPRYQVTQFGKPVTLSCSQTLNHNVMYWYQQKSSQAPKLLFHYYDKDFNNEADTPDNFQSRRPNTSFCFLDIRSPGLGDTAMYLCATARPVRQGWAEAFFGQGTRLTVV.